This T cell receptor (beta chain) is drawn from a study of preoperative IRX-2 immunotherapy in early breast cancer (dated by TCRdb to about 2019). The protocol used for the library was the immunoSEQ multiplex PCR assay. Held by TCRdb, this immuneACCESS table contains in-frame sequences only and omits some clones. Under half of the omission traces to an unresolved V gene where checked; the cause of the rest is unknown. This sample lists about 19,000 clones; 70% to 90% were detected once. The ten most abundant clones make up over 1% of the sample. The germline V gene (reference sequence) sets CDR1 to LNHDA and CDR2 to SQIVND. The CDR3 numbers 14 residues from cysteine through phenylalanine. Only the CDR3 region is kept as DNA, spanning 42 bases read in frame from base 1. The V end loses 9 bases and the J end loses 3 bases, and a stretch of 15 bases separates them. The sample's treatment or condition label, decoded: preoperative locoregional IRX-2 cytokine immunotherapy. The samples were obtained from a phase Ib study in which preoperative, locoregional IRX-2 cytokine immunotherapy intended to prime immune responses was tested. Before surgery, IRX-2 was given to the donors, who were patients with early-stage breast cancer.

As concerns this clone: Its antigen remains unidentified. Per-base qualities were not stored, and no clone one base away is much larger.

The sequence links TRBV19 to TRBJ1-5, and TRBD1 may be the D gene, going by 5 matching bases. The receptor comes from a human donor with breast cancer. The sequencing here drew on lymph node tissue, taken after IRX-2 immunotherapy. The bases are TGTGCCAGCTCCATGCGGGACTCCAATCAGCCCCAGCATTTT. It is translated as CASSMRDSNQPQHF.